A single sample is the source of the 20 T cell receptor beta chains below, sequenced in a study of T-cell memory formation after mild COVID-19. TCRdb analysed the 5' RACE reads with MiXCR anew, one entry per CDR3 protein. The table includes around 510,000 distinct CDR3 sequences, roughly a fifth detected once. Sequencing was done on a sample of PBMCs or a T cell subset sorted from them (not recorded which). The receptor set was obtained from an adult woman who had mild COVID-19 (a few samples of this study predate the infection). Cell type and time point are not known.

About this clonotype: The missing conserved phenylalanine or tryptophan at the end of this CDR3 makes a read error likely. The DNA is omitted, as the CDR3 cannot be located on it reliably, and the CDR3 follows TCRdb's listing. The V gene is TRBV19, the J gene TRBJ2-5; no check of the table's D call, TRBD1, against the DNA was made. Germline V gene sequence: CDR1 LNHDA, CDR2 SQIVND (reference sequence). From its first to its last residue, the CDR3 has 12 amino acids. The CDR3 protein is CASRGAGGETWL.

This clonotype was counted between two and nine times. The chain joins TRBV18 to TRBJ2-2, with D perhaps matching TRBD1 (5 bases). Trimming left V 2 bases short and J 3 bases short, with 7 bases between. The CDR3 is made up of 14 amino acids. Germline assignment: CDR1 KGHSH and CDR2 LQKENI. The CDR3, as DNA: TGTGCCAGCTCACCAGGGGCCCACACCGGGGAGCTGTTTTTT. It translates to CASSPGAHTGELFF.

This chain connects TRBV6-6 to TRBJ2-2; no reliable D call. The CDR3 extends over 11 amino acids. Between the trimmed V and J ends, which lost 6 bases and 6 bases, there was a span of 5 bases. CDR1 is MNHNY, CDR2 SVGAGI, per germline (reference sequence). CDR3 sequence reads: CASRLSGELFF. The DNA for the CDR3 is TGTGCCAGCAGGCTCTCCGGGGAGCTGTTTTTT.

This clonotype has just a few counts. CDR3 in DNA: TGTGCCACCAGCAAAATGCCGGGACAGAGCAATCAGCCCCAGCATTTT. Amino acid sequence: CATSKMPGQSNQPQHF. The rearrangement joins TRBV15 to TRBJ1-5; 7 bases are a match to TRBD1. Trimming at V came to 4 bases and at J to 1 base, leaving 7 bases not matched to a gene. The CDR3 covers 16 residues. CDR1 and CDR2 (germline): LNHNV, YYDKDF (reference sequence). Drawing the rest from reference TRBV15 and TRBJ1-5, the complete variable domain is DAMVIQNPRYQVTQFGKPVTLSCSQTLNHNVMYWYQQKSSQAPKLLFHYYDKDFNNEADTPDNFQSRRPNTSFCFLDIRSPGLGDTAMYLCATSKMPGQSNQPQHFGDGTRLSIL.

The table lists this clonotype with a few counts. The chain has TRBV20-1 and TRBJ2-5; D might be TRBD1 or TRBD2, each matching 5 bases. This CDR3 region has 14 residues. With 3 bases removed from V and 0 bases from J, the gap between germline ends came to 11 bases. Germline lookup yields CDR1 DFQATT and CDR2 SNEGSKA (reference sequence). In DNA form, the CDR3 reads TGCAGTGCTAGCCGGGACCTCCACCAAGAGACCCAGTACTTC. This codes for CSASRDLHQETQYF.

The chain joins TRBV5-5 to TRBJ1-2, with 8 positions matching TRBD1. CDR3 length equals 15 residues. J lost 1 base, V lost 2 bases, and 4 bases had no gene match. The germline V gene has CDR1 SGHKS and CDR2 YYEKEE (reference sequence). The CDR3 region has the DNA TGTGCCAGCAGCTTACAACAGGGGGGTAACTATGGCTACACCTTC. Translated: CASSLQQGGNYGYTF.

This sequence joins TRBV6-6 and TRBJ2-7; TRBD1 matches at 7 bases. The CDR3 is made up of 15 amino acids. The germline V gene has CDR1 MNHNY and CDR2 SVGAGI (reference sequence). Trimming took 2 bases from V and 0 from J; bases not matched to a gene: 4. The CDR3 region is CASSYTGATSYEQYF. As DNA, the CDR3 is TGTGCCAGCAGTTACACAGGGGCTACCTCCTACGAGCAGTACTTC.

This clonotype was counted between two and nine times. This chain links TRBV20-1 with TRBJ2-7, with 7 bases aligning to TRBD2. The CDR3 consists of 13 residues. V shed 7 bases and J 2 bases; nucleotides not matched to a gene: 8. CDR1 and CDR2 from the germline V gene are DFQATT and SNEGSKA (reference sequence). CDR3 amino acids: CSVLGGDTYEQYF. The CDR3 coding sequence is TGCAGTGTCCTTGGGGGGGATACCTACGAGCAGTACTTC.

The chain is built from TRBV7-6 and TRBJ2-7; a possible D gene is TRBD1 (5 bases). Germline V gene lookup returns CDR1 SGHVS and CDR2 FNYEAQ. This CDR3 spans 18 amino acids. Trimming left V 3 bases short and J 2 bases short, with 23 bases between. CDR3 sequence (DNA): TGTGCCAGCAGCTTTAGTGGACAAGACTCTGAGGCGCCCTACGAGCAGTACTTC. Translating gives CASSFSGQDSEAPYEQYF. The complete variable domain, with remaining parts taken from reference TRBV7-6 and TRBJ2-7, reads GAGVSQSPRYKVTKRGQDVALRCDPISGHVSLYWYRQALGQGPEFLTYFNYEAQQDKSGLPNDRFSAERPEGSISTLTIQRTEQRDSAMYRCASSFSGQDSEAPYEQYFGPGTRLTVT.

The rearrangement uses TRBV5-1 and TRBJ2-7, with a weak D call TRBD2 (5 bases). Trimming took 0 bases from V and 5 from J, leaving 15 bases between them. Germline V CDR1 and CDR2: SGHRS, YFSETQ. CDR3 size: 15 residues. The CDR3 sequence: CASSLGGGPPDEQYF. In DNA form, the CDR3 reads TGCGCCAGCAGCTTGGGCGGAGGTCCTCCCGACGAGCAGTACTTC.

The chain's CDR3 is CASSLDLGGGNIQYF. CDR3 nucleotides: TGCGCCAGCAGCTTGGACCTAGGAGGGGGAAACATTCAGTACTTC. This chain links TRBV5-1 with TRBJ2-4; D possibly matches TRBD1 or TRBD2 (6 bases each). The CDR3 is made up of 15 amino acids. Trimming left V 0 bases short and J 6 bases short, with 13 bases between. Germline loops: CDR1 SGHRS, CDR2 YFSETQ.

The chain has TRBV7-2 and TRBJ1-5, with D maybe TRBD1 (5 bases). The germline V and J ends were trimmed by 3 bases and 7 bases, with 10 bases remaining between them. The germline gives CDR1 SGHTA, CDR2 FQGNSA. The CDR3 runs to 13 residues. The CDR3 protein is CASSLQGIQPQHF. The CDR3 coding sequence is TGTGCCAGCAGCTTGCAGGGTATCCAGCCCCAGCATTTT.

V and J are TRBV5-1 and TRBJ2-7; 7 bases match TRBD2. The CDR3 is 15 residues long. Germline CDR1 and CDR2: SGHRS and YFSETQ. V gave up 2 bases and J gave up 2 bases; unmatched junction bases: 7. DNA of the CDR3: TGCGCCAGCAGCTTTCGTGGCGGGGGAACCTACGAGCAGTACTTC. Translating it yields CASSFRGGGTYEQYF. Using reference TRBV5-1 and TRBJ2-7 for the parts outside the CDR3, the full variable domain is KAGVTQTPRYLIKTRGQQVTLSCSPISGHRSVSWYQQTPGQGLQFLFEYFSETQRNKGNFPGRFSGRQFSNSRSEMNVSTLELGDSALYLCASSFRGGGTYEQYFGPGTRLTVT.

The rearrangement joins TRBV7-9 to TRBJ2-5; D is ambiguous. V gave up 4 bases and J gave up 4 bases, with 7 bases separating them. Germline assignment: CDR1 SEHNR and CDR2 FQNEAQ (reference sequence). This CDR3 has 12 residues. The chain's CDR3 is CASSSRRETQYF. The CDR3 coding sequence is TGTGCCAGCAGCTCTCGCCGAGAGACCCAGTACTTC.

The CDR3 region has the DNA TGTGCCTGGAGTACCCTTCCCCAAGCCGAAGCTTTCTTT. Translation gives CAWSTLPQAEAFF. The rearrangement links TRBV30 to TRBJ1-1; D gene unclear. CDR1 is GTSNPN and CDR2 is SVGIG in the germline V gene (reference sequence). The V end lost 2 bases, the J end lost 8 bases, and 15 bases lay between the germline ends. CDR3 size: 13 residues.

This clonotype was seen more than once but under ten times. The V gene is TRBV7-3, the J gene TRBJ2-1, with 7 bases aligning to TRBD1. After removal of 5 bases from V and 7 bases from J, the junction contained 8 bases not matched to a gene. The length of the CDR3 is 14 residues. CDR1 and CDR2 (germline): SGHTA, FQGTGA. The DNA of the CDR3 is TGTGCCAGCAGCGATACAGGGGCCGGGAATGAGCAGTTCTTC. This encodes CASSDTGAGNEQFF.

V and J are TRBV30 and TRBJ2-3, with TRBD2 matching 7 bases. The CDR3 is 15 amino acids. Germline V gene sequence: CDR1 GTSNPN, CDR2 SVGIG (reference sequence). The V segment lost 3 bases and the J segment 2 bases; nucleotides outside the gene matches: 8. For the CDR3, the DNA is TGTGCCTGGAGCACGCGGGGGTCCCCCACAGATACGCAGTATTTT. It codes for CAWSTRGSPTDTQYF. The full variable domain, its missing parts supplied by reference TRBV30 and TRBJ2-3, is SQTIHQWPATLVQPVGSPLSLECTVEGTSNPNLYWYRQAAGRGLQLLFYSVGIGQISSEVPQNLSASRPQDRQFILSSKKLLLSDSGFYLCAWSTRGSPTDTQYFGPGTRLTVL.

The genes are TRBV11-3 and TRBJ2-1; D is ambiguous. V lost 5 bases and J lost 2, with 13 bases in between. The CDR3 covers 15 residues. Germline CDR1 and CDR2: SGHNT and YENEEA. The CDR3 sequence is CASSPRHGAYNEQFF. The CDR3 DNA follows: TGTGCCAGCAGCCCAAGACACGGCGCCTACAATGAGCAGTTCTTC.

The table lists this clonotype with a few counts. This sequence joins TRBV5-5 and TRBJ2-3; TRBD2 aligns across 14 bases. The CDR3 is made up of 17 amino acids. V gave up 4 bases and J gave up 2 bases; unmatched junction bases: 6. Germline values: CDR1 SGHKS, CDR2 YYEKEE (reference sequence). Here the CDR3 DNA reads TGTGCCAGCAGCCCGGGACTAGCGGGGGATCCCACAGATACGCAGTATTTT. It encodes CASSPGLAGDPTDTQYF. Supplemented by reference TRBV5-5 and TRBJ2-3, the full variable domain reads DAGVTQSPTHLIKTRGQQVTLRCSPISGHKSVSWYQQVLGQGPQFIFQYYEKEERGRGNFPDRFSARQFPNYSSELNVNALLLGDSALYLCASSPGLAGDPTDTQYFGPGTRLTVL.

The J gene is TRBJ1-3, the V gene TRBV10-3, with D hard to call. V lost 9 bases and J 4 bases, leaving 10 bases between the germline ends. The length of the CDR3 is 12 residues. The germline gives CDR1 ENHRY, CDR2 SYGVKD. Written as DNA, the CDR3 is TGTGCCATTTCAGGAGGAGGAAACACCATATATTTT. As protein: CAISGGGNTIYF.